This entry concerns a single T cell receptor (beta chain). Looked up from germline, CDR1 is SGHRS and CDR2 is YFSETQ. The CDR3 is 15 amino acids. J gave up 6 bases and V 3 bases, and 12 bases lay outside the gene matches. The data are from a study of blood T cell repertoires in COVID-19. At the level of the study: The origin of the acute and convalescent COVID-19 samples was the United States, Italy and Spain. Sources were T cells, B-cell-depleted T cells, or PBMCs; the material itself was cDNA or gDNA.

In the authors' workflow: It was from reference gene primer amplification that nucleated cell counts were estimated. This table comes from immunoSEQ multiplex PCR, and its TCRdb copy is limited to in-frame clones, with some not included. That table is the source of V, J and clone size, and D and trimming were worked out from the DNA. The profile shows around 260,000 clones, around 89% of them singletons. The sequencing input was peripheral blood. The chain has TRBV5-1 and TRBJ2-7, with 7 bases aligning to TRBD2. This receptor was identified in a man between 25 and 39 years old with acute or convalescent COVID-19. CDR3 in amino acids: CASSSIGTTNREQYF. CDR3 DNA: TGCGCCAGCAGCTCAATAGGGACTACCAATCGCGAGCAGTACTTC.